This entry features one TCR beta chain sequence. This specimen belongs to a study of control samples from healthy donors and cancer patients. Per the germline V gene, CDR1 is MDHEN and CDR2 is SYDVKM. Trimming stripped 5 bases from V and 0 bases from J, with 15 bases between. This CDR3 spans 16 amino acids. Profiling relied on immunoSEQ multiplex PCR, and the TCRdb table lists in-frame clones only, not all of them. Of around 150,000 clones listed, about 86% are singletons. Sequencing used blood. V and J are TRBV28 and TRBJ2-3; D remains ambiguous. This TCR was recovered from a man aged 18 to 35 in good health. The CDR3 here is CASSPSHKPSTDTQYF. Written as DNA, the CDR3 is TGTGCCAGCAGTCCGAGCCACAAACCTAGCACAGATACGCAGTATTTT. The variable domain in full, completed from reference TRBV28 and TRBJ2-3, reads DVKVTQSSRYLVKRTGEKVFLECVQDMDHENMFWYRQDPGLGLRLIYFSYDVKMKEKGDIPEGYSVSREKKERFSLILESASTNQTSMYLCASSPSHKPSTDTQYFGPGTRLTVL.